This T cell receptor (beta chain) was sequenced in a study of post-analysis software for immune sequencing data. At the level of the study: Disease courses included relapsing-remitting, secondary progressive and progressive-relapsing multiple sclerosis. Whole-study results and caveats: Strong same-batch co-clustering of samples appeared with F measure clustering. TRBV segments more frequent in patients than in controls numbered several and included TRBV5-6, TRBV5-1 and TRBV20-1.

The germline gives CDR1 DFQATT, CDR2 SNEGSKA (reference sequence). The CDR3 contains 16 residues. V shed 3 bases and J 5 bases; nucleotides not matched to a gene: 12. This clonotype showed up just a few times. What it recognizes is unknown. The library was made from cDNA and included unique molecular identifiers. Out of 1 to 10 million T cells, some 480,000 cDNA molecules were generated. TCRdb used MiXCR to reprocess the PCR reads, holding one entry per CDR3 protein. This sample has hundreds of thousands of distinct CDR3 sequences, with around 27% found just once. The V call is TRBV20-1, the J call TRBJ2-7, with 11 bases matching TRBD2. Sequenced input: blood. This clonotype was obtained from a girl aged 10 to 17 with multiple sclerosis. The CDR3 coding sequence is TGCAGTGCTAGCCCGGGGCTAGCGGGAGGATCCCACGAGCAGTACTTC. Its translation: CSASPGLAGGSHEQYF.